The clone carrying this T cell receptor beta chain was counted ten times or more. This CDR3 contains 13 residues. The V end lost 3 bases, the J end lost 11 bases, and 16 bases lay between the germline ends. The germline CDR1 and CDR2 sequences are MGHRA and YSYEKL. Clinical symptoms, serum thyroxine and TRAb, thyroid ultrasound and orbital computed tomography were used for the diagnoses. This record comes from a study of T cells in Graves' hyperthyroidism and ophthalmopathy. Amplified TCR beta CDR3 regions came from RNA transcripts. Carried out on the TCR CDR3, a first-round RT-PCR used the HTBI primer set. Each CDR3 protein is one row after TCRdb ran MiXCR on the multiplex PCR reads. The sample includes under 350,000 distinct CDR3 sequences, roughly 14% of them seen just once.

The chain combines TRBV4-1 with TRBJ1-1; no clear D gene. Sequencing used blood. This sequence was found in a woman in her thirties with Graves' hyperthyroidism that later progressed to Graves' ophthalmopathy. CDR3 DNA: TGCGCCAGCAGCCATTCGGCAGGCCGGGAGGCTTTCTTT. Its protein is CASSHSAGREAFF.